This T cell receptor (beta chain) was sequenced for a study of T cell responses to AZD1222 COVID-19 vaccine (dated by TCRdb to about 2021). Describing the broader study: TCR sequencing covered more than 230 trial participants: 200 to 220 given two doses of AZD1222 and around 26 given two doses of MenACWY control vaccine. Trial participants were enrolled into age subgroups of 18-55, 56-69 and 70-plus years, which contained 148, 28 and 57 TCR-sequenced participants, respectively.

Concerning this clone: Its target antigen remains unknown. No per-base quality is available; no much larger clone lies one base away.

Overall study results and their limits: No day 14 peak-response samples were available, so repertoires were characterized only after the peak T cell response. Vaccine-associated CD4 TCRs spanned the whole spike protein, with dominant responses in regions 160-218 and 743-854. Nearly half of unique spike-specific TCRs reportedly recognized epitopes outside regions mutated in the B.1.351 and B.1.1.7 variants. Participants were mostly white British, with more females than males. The authors suggested clonal diversity may have been underestimated. Spike-specific TCR breadth and depth rose significantly after two AZD1222 doses compared with day 0 and with MenACWY recipients. The 56-69-year group was small, and its depth increase did not reach significance, likely because of low power. Conclusions about previously exposed vaccinees were limited because only six AZD1222 recipients were SARS-CoV-2 seropositive at baseline.

The germline V and J ends show losses of 6 bases and 2 bases respectively, and no gene match explains 2 bases of the junction. The CDR3 sequence holds 13 residues, the cysteine and phenylalanine included. Left in the record is the CDR3 DNA by itself, 39 bases read in frame from the first base. Per the germline V gene, SGHTA is the CDR1 and FQGNSA is the CDR2. The CDR3 regions of human TCRbeta chains were analyzed by immunosequencing. The authors' analysis ran thus. TCRs in the repertoires were compared against a reference library of SARS-CoV-2-specific TCRs that had been generated with the MIRA antigen-specificity platform. Breadth was defined as the fraction of unique TCRs that were SARS-CoV-2-associated, and depth was defined as the fraction of total T cells that were SARS-CoV-2-associated. Using the MIRA data, each spike-specific TCR was mapped to the spike region that the TCR reacts to and placed in a CD4 or CD8 class. Log10-transformed breadth and depth values were compared by one-way ANOVA with Sidak's multiple comparisons tests. TCRdb mirrors the immuneACCESS table, restricted to in-frame sequences. Some clones are absent from its copies; in checked studies, under half trace to an unresolved V gene, and the reason for the others is unknown. V and J calls plus clone size are reproduced from that table; the DNA served to infer D and trimming. Recorded for this sample are some 150,000 clones; 88% of them occurred a single time. In total, the top ten clones hold about 3.1% of the sample.

The time point label of this sample denotes: about 28 days (+/-7) after the second vaccine dose. AZD1222 recipients whose second dose came at about 4 weeks and those whose second dose came at about 12 weeks were combined into one group, since spike-specific TCR depth and breadth did not differ between the two schedules. Vaccinee samples came from UK trials COV001 and COV002, including a single-blind randomized controlled phase 2/3 trial of AZD1222 (ChAdOx1 nCoV-19) in healthy adults. For TCRbeta chain sequencing, PBMC samples were collected from trial participants at day 0 and at day 28 after the second dose.

The specimen comprised peripheral blood, sampled 28 days after the second AZD1222 dose. This receptor was obtained from an adult who received the AZD1222 COVID-19 vaccine. The receptor chain draws on TRBV7-2 and TRBJ2-7, and TRBD2 aligns with 9 junction nucleotides. The nucleotides read TGTGCCAGCAGGACTAGCGGAACCTACGAGCAGTACTTC. Its protein is CASRTSGTYEQYF.